The 12 T cell receptor beta chains presented below share a single source sample, sequenced in a study of patients and donors after allogeneic stem cell transplantation. TCRdb re-analysed the RT-PCR reads in MiXCR, keeping a single row per CDR3 protein. The table lists roughly 190,000 distinct CDR3 sequences, approximately 41% of them singletons, with approximately 30% in the top ten. Sample: blood, either unsorted or a sorted T cell fraction (not recorded which). Receptors originate from a human donor who was either an allogeneic HSCT recipient or a stem cell or donor lymphocyte infusion donor (not recorded which). It is not recorded whose cells these are; they may come from a transplant donor.

This clonotype was found a few times. V gene TRBV4-1 combines with J gene TRBJ1-2; D is possibly TRBD1 (6 bases). CDR3 size: 16 residues. The ends were cut back, 2 bases at V and 5 bases at J, with 18 bases in the middle. Germline V gene data show CDR1 as MGHRA and CDR2 as YSYEKL. The DNA of the CDR3 is TGCGCCAGCAGCCAATTACCTCGGGACATACGGTATGGCTACACCTTC. It is translated as CASSQLPRDIRYGYTF.

The CDR3 DNA follows: TGTGCCAGCAGCCAGACAGAGGCCTGGACAGGGCCAGATACGCAGTATTTT. Translation gives CASSQTEAWTGPDTQYF. This chain uses TRBV14 with TRBJ2-3; 8 bases align to TRBD1. J was trimmed by 4 bases and V by 3 bases; bases with no gene match: 12. The germline gives CDR1 SGHDN, CDR2 FVKESK. This CDR3 has 17 residues.

This clonotype was observed many times. The chain uses TRBV4-3 and TRBJ2-3; D is undetermined. V lost 0 bases and J 7 bases, leaving 8 bases between the germline ends. In germline, CDR1 is LGHNA, CDR2 YSLEER. This CDR3 is 13 amino acids long. CDR3 residues: CASSQEAGYTQYF. The DNA for the CDR3 is TGCGCCAGCAGCCAAGAGGCCGGTTATACGCAGTATTTT.

This clonotype was counted only a few times. The J gene is TRBJ1-5, the V gene TRBV5-6, with unresolved D. Germline V lookup: CDR1 SGHDT, CDR2 YYEEEE. The V and J ends lost 4 bases and 2 bases respectively, with 16 bases between them. There are 16 residues in the CDR3. CDR3 sequence reads: CASSARRAVGNQPQHF. The CDR3 DNA reads as TGTGCCAGCAGCGCCAGGAGGGCTGTGGGCAATCAGCCCCAGCATTTT. Full variable domain (missing parts from reference TRBV5-6 and TRBJ1-5): DAGVTQSPTHLIKTRGQQVTLRCSPKSGHDTVSWYQQALGQGPQFIFQYYEEEERQRGNFPDRFSGHQFPNYSSELNVNALLLGDSALYLCASSARRAVGNQPQHFGDGTRLSIL.

In this sample, this clonotype turned up a few times. The chain employs TRBV9 and TRBJ2-3; maybe TRBD2 (5 bases). The CDR3 has 14 amino acids. Germline loops: CDR1 SGDLS, CDR2 YYNGEE. Deletions cut 2 bases from V and 2 bases from J, with 9 bases between. The CDR3 protein is CASSVSGNTDTQYF. CDR3 in DNA: TGTGCCAGCAGCGTTTCCGGGAACACAGATACGCAGTATTTT.

The chain combines TRBV29-1 with TRBJ2-1; 7 bases agree with TRBD2. Per the germline V gene, CDR1 is SQVTM and CDR2 is ANQGSEA. The V segment lost 6 bases and the J segment 9 bases; nucleotides outside the gene matches: 11. The CDR3 covers 13 residues. As DNA, the CDR3 is TGCAGCGTAAGTTCCGGGACTACTTTTGAGCAGTTCTTC. This translates into CSVSSGTTFEQFF.

The rearrangement links TRBV7-2 to TRBJ1-1; D is perhaps TRBD1 (6 bases). From germline, CDR1 is SGHTA and CDR2 FQGNSA. The CDR3 runs 17 residues. V was trimmed by 2 bases and J by 1 base, leaving 17 bases between them. CDR3 amino acids: CASSLNPSRGSNTEAFF. The CDR3 DNA sequence: TGTGCCAGCAGCTTAAACCCCTCAAGGGGGTCGAACACTGAAGCTTTCTTT.

V usage is TRBV12-3 or TRBV12-4 and J usage is TRBJ1-1; D is uncertain. This CDR3 is 14 amino acids long. Trimming shortened V by 6 bases and J by 4 bases, and 15 bases separated the two germline ends. The CDR3: CASRPTALSTEAFF. Written as DNA, the CDR3 is TGTGCCAGCAGGCCTACGGCTTTGTCCACTGAAGCTTTCTTT.

The chain links TRBV5-1 to TRBJ2-1, with 8 bases matching TRBD1. V lost 4 bases, J lost 8 bases, and 5 bases stayed unmatched. The V gene's germline CDR1 is SGHRS and CDR2 YFSETQ. There are 13 residues in the CDR3. CDR3 coding DNA: TGCGCCAGCAGCCCTCGGACAGGGTATGAGCAGTTCTTC. Residues: CASSPRTGYEQFF.

The V gene is TRBV27, the J gene TRBJ2-1; no reliable D call. V shed 3 bases and J shed 1 base, with 10 bases lying between them. Germline V gene data show CDR1 as MNHEY and CDR2 as SMNVEV (reference sequence). The CDR3 runs 15 residues. The CDR3 bases are TGTGCCAGCAGTTTGAGTGGGTTTTCCTACAATGAGCAGTTCTTC. Its protein is CASSLSGFSYNEQFF.

This clonotype turned up a few times. V is TRBV19 and J is TRBJ2-2; D unresolved. Germline CDR1 LNHDA, CDR2 SQIVND (reference sequence). V lost 0 bases to trimming and J lost 4 bases, with 6 bases between them. CDR3 size: 14 residues. The DNA of the CDR3 is TGTGCCAGTAGTATAGACAGTTCCACCGGGGAGCTGTTTTTT. It specifies CASSIDSSTGELFF.

V usage is TRBV24-1 and J usage is TRBJ2-2; D is ambiguous. CDR3 length: 13 residues. V was trimmed by 9 bases and J by 5 bases, leaving 12 bases between them. CDR1 and CDR2 from the germline V gene are KGHDR and SFDVKD. CDR3 nucleotides: TGTGCCACCGACCGAATGGGTACCGGGGAGCTGTTTTTT. It translates to CATDRMGTGELFF.